The clone carrying this T cell receptor (beta chain) was picked up a small number of times. There are 16 residues in the CDR3. Germline V CDR1 and CDR2: SGHDT, YYEEEE. Trimming cost V 4 bases and J 5 bases, with 21 bases left between them. PCR was performed a second time for roughly 7 to 12 cycles using a sample-barcoded 5' primer and a J-beta primer mix. TCRdb reprocessed the 5' RACE reads with MiXCR, giving one entry per CDR3 protein. Of hundreds of thousands of distinct CDR3 sequences in the sample, about 30% were seen once. This sample was taken from a study of blood T cells in healthy people across ages. In terms of origin and age, donors were healthy Caucasian individuals from Russia aged roughly 6 to 95. Samples had at least 6.5 million PBMCs isolated from them.

The sequenced sample was blood. This sequence joins TRBV5-6 and TRBJ2-5; D is possibly TRBD2 (6 bases). The sequence came from a woman older than 75 in good health. CDR3 protein: CASSLTMGGLGETQYF. The CDR3 DNA sequence: TGTGCCAGCAGCCTCACCATGGGGGGACTTGGGGAGACCCAGTACTTC.